Shown below are 13 T cell receptor beta chains from a single sample sequenced in a study of Ad26.COV2.S vaccination and SARS-CoV-2 variants. Produced via immunoSEQ multiplex PCR; TCRdb's table is partial and in-frame only. There are around 450,000 clones in the sample; approximately 92% occur only once, and roughly 2.5% lies in the top ten. Described treatment: over 15 received Ad26.COV2.S at low or high dose, single or two shots; about 5 received placebo; per-sample allocation not given. On day 63 after the first injection, vaccine and placebo recipients gave samples. The sample in question was peripheral blood, obtained in a trial of Ad26.COV2.S vaccine versus placebo. These TCRs come from a person aged 18 to 65 who received the Ad26.COV2.S COVID-19 vaccine or a placebo.

The rearrangement joins TRBV5-1 to TRBJ2-5, with a possible D match to TRBD1 (5 bases). V lost 1 base to trimming and J lost 5 bases, with 12 bases between them. The CDR3 has 14 residues. Germline lookup yields CDR1 SGHRS and CDR2 YFSETQ. The CDR3 sequence is CASSLYRGKETQYF. CDR3 DNA sequence: TGCGCCAGCAGCTTGTATAGGGGAAAGGAGACCCAGTACTTC. The entire variable domain, with the rest obtained from reference TRBV5-1 and TRBJ2-5, is as follows: KAGVTQTPRYLIKTRGQQVTLSCSPISGHRSVSWYQQTPGQGLQFLFEYFSETQRNKGNFPGRFSGRQFSNSRSEMNVSTLELGDSALYLCASSLYRGKETQYFGPGTRLLVL.

The chain joins TRBV10-3 to TRBJ2-5, with D perhaps matching TRBD1 (6 bases). The ends were cut back, 6 bases at V and 1 base at J, with 18 bases in the middle. Germline CDR1 is ENHRY and CDR2 is SYGVKD. The CDR3 loop spans 16 amino acids. CDR3 region: CAISPQGMGAQETQYF. As DNA, the CDR3 is TGTGCCATCAGCCCACAGGGCATGGGGGCCCAAGAGACCCAGTACTTC.

The chain uses TRBV7-9 and TRBJ1-1; TRBD1 aligns across 8 bases. Germline-derived CDR1 and CDR2 are SEHNR and FQNEAQ (reference sequence). The V segment lost 4 bases and the J segment 1 base; nucleotides outside the gene matches: 2. CDR3 length: 14 residues. CDR3 bases: TGTGCCAGCAGCTGGGGACAGGAGAACACTGAAGCTTTCTTT. It is translated as CASSWGQENTEAFF.

This chain uses TRBV27 with TRBJ1-5; 8 nucleotides match TRBD1. The CDR3 extends over 16 amino acids. The J segment lost 5 bases and the V segment lost 5 bases, leaving 11 bases of the junction unmatched. Germline loops: CDR1 MNHEY, CDR2 SMNVEV (reference sequence). The CDR3 loop is CASSLSPGTGYQPQHF. CDR3 sequence (DNA): TGTGCCAGCAGTCTAAGCCCCGGGACAGGCTATCAGCCCCAGCATTTT.

J is TRBJ2-2 and V is TRBV2; D may match TRBD1 or TRBD2 (6 bases each). Germline V gene sequence: CDR1 SNHLY, CDR2 FYNNEI. The CDR3 extends over 13 amino acids. V dropped 5 bases and J dropped 6 bases, with 10 bases sitting between them. The CDR3 reads CASSRGGPGELFF. CDR3 bases: TGTGCCAGCAGTCGAGGGGGGCCCGGGGAGCTGTTTTTT.

This clone showed up just a few times. The chain has TRBV6-5 and TRBJ1-6; tentatively, D is TRBD1 (5 bases). The CDR3 is 15 amino acids. Germline assignment: CDR1 MNHEY and CDR2 SVGAGI. The V end was cut by 2 bases, the J end by 9 bases, with 14 bases between. Here the CDR3 DNA reads TGTGCCAGCAGTTACAGGGGTCAGGGCGGTTCACCCCTCCACTTT. Amino acids: CASSYRGQGGSPLHF.

The V and J genes are TRBV6-6 and TRBJ2-7, with 11 bases fitting TRBD1. CDR3 size: 15 residues. The ends lost 4 bases at V and 3 bases at J; junction bases unmatched: 5. From germline, CDR1 is MNHNY and CDR2 SVGAGI (reference sequence). CDR3 protein: CASSSRDRGNYEQYV. Written as DNA, the CDR3 is TGTGCCAGCAGTTCCCGGGACAGGGGGAACTACGAGCAGTACGTC.

The chain is built from TRBV3-1 (or the pseudogene TRBV3-2) and TRBJ2-3, with 8 bases that match TRBD2. The J segment lost 0 bases and the V segment lost 4 bases, leaving 6 bases of the junction unmatched. Germline assignment: CDR1 LGHDT and CDR2 YNNKEL (reference sequence). The CDR3 is 16 amino acids. The CDR3 DNA follows: TGTGCCAGCAGCCTCCTTAGCGGGGCTAGCACAGATACGCAGTATTTT. Translation: CASSLLSGASTDTQYF.

The V gene is TRBV5-4, the J gene TRBJ1-3; the match to TRBD1 covers 7 bases. Trimming cost V 0 bases and J 4 bases; bases outside gene matches: 7. CDR1 is SGHNT, CDR2 YYREEE, per germline (reference sequence). This CDR3 is 16 amino acids long. CDR3 bases: TGTGCCAGCAGCTTGGATACAGGGGTAATAGGAAACACCATATATTTT. As protein: CASSLDTGVIGNTIYF.

V and J are TRBV7-2 and TRBJ1-3; D unclear. CDR1 is SGHTA and CDR2 is FQGNSA in the germline V gene. The CDR3 is 13 residues long. Trimming removed 5 bases from V and 0 bases from J, with 5 bases in between. The CDR3 spells CASSRSSGNTIYF. For the CDR3, the DNA is TGTGCCAGCAGCAGATCCTCTGGAAACACCATATATTTT.

The chain uses TRBV7-6 and TRBJ1-2; 12 positions agree with TRBD1. The CDR3 runs 15 residues. Germline V lookup: CDR1 SGHVS, CDR2 FNYEAQ. The junction had 7 bases not matched to a gene; V was cut back by 4 bases and J by 7 bases. The CDR3, as DNA: TGTGCCAGCAGCTCCCGGGACAGGGGGCCGGGTGGCTACACCTTC. Its translation is CASSSRDRGPGGYTF.

The chain combines TRBV28 with TRBJ1-2; 8 bases match TRBD1. The CDR3 is 14 residues long. Trimming cost V 5 bases and J 2 bases; bases outside gene matches: 4. CDR1 and CDR2 (germline): MDHEN, SYDVKM. As DNA, the CDR3 is TGTGCCAGCAGTACGACAGGGGCCAACTATGGCTACACCTTC. This encodes CASSTTGANYGYTF.

CDR3 DNA sequence: TGTGCCATCAGGGGACTAGCGGAATCGGATGAGCAGTTCTTC. Its translation: CAIRGLAESDEQFF. The chain uses TRBV10-3 and TRBJ2-1, with TRBD2 matching over 11 bases. After removal of 6 bases from V and 8 bases from J, the junction contained 6 bases not matched to a gene. Germline V gene lookup returns CDR1 ENHRY and CDR2 SYGVKD. CDR3 length: 14 amino acids.